The 10 T cell receptor beta chains reported below all come from one sample, sequenced in a study of blood T cell repertoires in COVID-19. Sequenced by immunoSEQ multiplex PCR; TCRdb stores in-frame clones only, minus some. The table records around 150,000 clones, 90% to 95% of them present only once. Sequenced sample: peripheral blood. These receptors all come from a woman in her fifties or sixties with COVID-19, enrolled during active disease.

The count of this clone is one. The rearrangement joins TRBV7-9 to TRBJ1-1, with D tentatively TRBD1 (6 bases). Germline V gene lookup returns CDR1 SEHNR and CDR2 FQNEAQ (reference sequence). V shed 5 bases and J shed 13 bases, with 17 bases lying between them. CDR3 length: 12 residues. The CDR3 sequence is CASSVGQRAGFF. DNA for the CDR3: TGTGCCAGCAGCGTTGGACAGCGTGCTGGTTTCTTT.

This clone is a singleton in its sample. The V and J genes are TRBV7-8 and TRBJ1-2; D is unclear. V dropped 1 base and J dropped 0 bases, with 12 bases sitting between them. This CDR3 region has 16 residues. Germline CDR1 and CDR2: SGHVS and FQNEAQ. The DNA for the CDR3 is TGTGCCAGCAGCTTAGATGCGTCTGGTTCTAACTATGGCTACACCTTC. It is translated as CASSLDASGSNYGYTF.

This clone was picked up a small number of times. This chain connects TRBV2 to TRBJ1-2; 9 nucleotides align to TRBD1. The CDR3 totals 15 residues. After removal of 2 bases from V and 8 bases from J, the junction contained 9 bases not matched to a gene. Per germline, CDR1 SNHLY and CDR2 FYNNEI. The CDR3 nucleotides read TGTGCCAGCAGTGAACCTCGACAGGGGGTAGAGGGCTACACCTTC. It translates to CASSEPRQGVEGYTF. Full variable domain (rest looked up from reference TRBV2 and TRBJ1-2): EPEVTQTPSHQVTQMGQEVILRCVPISNHLYFYWYRQILGQKVEFLVSFYNNEISEKSEIFDDQFSVERPDGSNFTLKIRSTKLEDSAMYFCASSEPRQGVEGYTFGSGTRLTVV.

The chain carries TRBV18 and TRBJ2-7, with D possibly being TRBD1 (5 bases). This CDR3 region has 17 residues. The V gene's germline CDR1 is KGHSH and CDR2 LQKENI. Trimming removed 3 bases at V and 4 bases at J, with 22 bases between. In nucleotides, the CDR3 is TGTGCCAGCTCACCCATGTTGGGGCCAGGAACGGCTTACGAGCAGTACTTC. Residues: CASSPMLGPGTAYEQYF.

The J gene is TRBJ2-3, the V gene TRBV5-4; the match to TRBD2 covers 13 bases. CDR1 and CDR2 (germline): SGHNT, YYREEE (reference sequence). The length of the CDR3 is 15 residues. The junction had 2 bases not matched to a gene; V was cut back by 1 base and J by 6 bases. CDR3 protein: CASSLQTSGGDTQYF. The CDR3 DNA follows: TGTGCCAGCAGCTTGCAGACTAGCGGGGGGGATACGCAGTATTTT.

The DNA of the CDR3 is TGTGCCAGCAGTTACCCAACAGGGATTTATAACAATGAGCAGTTCTTC. The encoded protein is CASSYPTGIYNNEQFF. This rearrangement joins TRBV6-6 to TRBJ2-1; D possibly corresponds to TRBD1 (6 bases). Trimming took 2 bases from V and 5 from J, leaving 16 bases between them. The length of the CDR3 is 16 residues. Germline CDR1 MNHNY, CDR2 SVGAGI (reference sequence).

The V gene is TRBV19, the J gene TRBJ2-5, with TRBD2 identical over 7 bases. The trim removed 3 bases at V and 2 bases at J, leaving 9 bases unmatched. This CDR3 is 16 amino acids long. Germline CDR1 and CDR2: LNHDA and SQIVND (reference sequence). The CDR3 nucleotides read TGTGCCAGTAGTATGGGGGGGGGTAACTATCAAGAGACCCAGTACTTC. Its protein is CASSMGGGNYQETQYF.

The rearrangement joins TRBV19 to TRBJ1-3, with no clear D. The germline V gene has CDR1 LNHDA and CDR2 SQIVND (reference sequence). With 7 bases removed from V and 2 bases from J, the gap between germline ends came to 12 bases. There are 14 residues in the CDR3. The CDR3 coding sequence is TGTGCCAGTACGCCGGGGAATGCTGGAAACACCATATATTTT. Translating it yields CASTPGNAGNTIYF.

The chain links TRBV18 to TRBJ2-1; 10 nucleotides match TRBD2. Germline V CDR1 and CDR2: KGHSH, LQKENI. V lost 2 bases, J lost 4 bases, and 5 bases stayed unmatched. This CDR3 is 16 amino acids long. The CDR3 spells CASSPLSGGEYNEQFF. DNA for the CDR3: TGTGCCAGCTCACCATTAAGCGGGGGGGAATACAATGAGCAGTTCTTC.

The chain recombines TRBV6-2 or TRBV6-3 with TRBJ1-1, with D unresolved. CDR3 length: 12 residues. V lost 0 bases and J 8 bases, leaving 7 bases between the germline ends. CDR1 MNHEY and CDR2 SVGEGT come from the germline V gene. The CDR3 protein is CASSYSSQEAFF. In DNA, the CDR3 is TGTGCCAGCAGTTACTCGTCACAGGAAGCTTTCTTT.